The next 21 T cell receptor beta chains were all read from a single sample in a study of T-cell reconstitution after alpha-beta-depleted transplantation in children listed by TCRdb under 2016. The library was produced with PCR. Sequencing relied on an Illumina HiSeq 2500. TCR library preparation used molecular barcoding, with unique molecular identifiers applied to normalize quantification of the TCRbeta repertoire. The public reads were reprocessed in TCRdb via fastp at Q25 and MiXCR, keeping in-frame beta chains. Rows matching on CDR3 protein sequence are summarized as one entry with the most common DNA and genes. The sample data list roughly 200,000 distinct CDR3 sequences, and roughly 15% of these were observed just once. 13% of the sample goes to the ten largest clones. Specimen: PBMCs from the stem cell graft donor, collected from the stem cell graft. The receptor source for this set is a human donor who donated a stem cell graft to a child with acute lymphoblastic leukemia.

Notes on this clonotype: The junction departs from the called germline gene at one end, perhaps through a read error. In DNA, the CDR3 is TGTGCCTGCAGCCAAGACTCCGCTAGCGGGCAAGAGACCCAGTACTTC. It yields the protein CACSQDSASGQETQYF. The chain employs TRBV3-1 and TRBJ2-5; 8 bases are a match to TRBD2. Germline-derived CDR1 and CDR2 are LGHDT and YNNKEL (reference sequence). The CDR3 consists of 16 residues.

This clonotype was detected many times. The chain couples TRBV20-1 to TRBJ2-2; D unclear. The CDR3 extends over 12 amino acids. Trimming took off 6 bases at V and 11 bases at J, with 16 bases between the two ends. Germline CDR1 DFQATT, CDR2 SNEGSKA (reference sequence). DNA for the CDR3: TGCAGTGCCCACTATGTGGGTTCCGAGCTGTTTTTT. Translated: CSAHYVGSELFF.

CDR3 region: CASSLISYAYEQYF. CDR3 DNA: TGTGCCAGCAGTTTGATCTCCTATGCCTACGAGCAGTACTTC. The chain links TRBV28 to TRBJ2-7; D gene unclear. This CDR3 region has 14 residues. The germline V gene has CDR1 MDHEN and CDR2 SYDVKM. V gave up 3 bases and J gave up 2 bases, with 11 bases separating them. The full variable domain, rest sourced from reference TRBV28 and TRBJ2-7, is DVKVTQSSRYLVKRTGEKVFLECVQDMDHENMFWYRQDPGLGLRLIYFSYDVKMKEKGDIPEGYSVSREKKERFSLILESASTNQTSMYLCASSLISYAYEQYFGPGTRLTVT.

This rearrangement joins TRBV25-1 to TRBJ2-2; D call uncertain. The CDR3 is 14 residues long. Germline V gene lookup returns CDR1 MGHDK and CDR2 SYGVNS. Between the trimmed V and J ends, which lost 5 bases and 3 bases, there was a span of 10 bases. The CDR3: CASSKPGDTGELFF. The CDR3 nucleotides are TGTGCCAGCAGTAAACCGGGTGACACCGGGGAGCTGTTTTTT.

The chain carries TRBV29-1 and TRBJ2-7, with a possible D match to TRBD2 (6 bases). From germline, CDR1 is SQVTM and CDR2 ANQGSEA. CDR3 length: 10 residues. The V end lost 4 bases, the J end lost 6 bases, and 7 bases lay between the germline ends. In DNA form, the CDR3 reads TGCAGCGTTGCAGCGGGCGAGCAGTACTTC. Protein sequence: CSVAAGEQYF.

This clonotype was recorded many times. This chain uses TRBV9 with TRBJ2-3; D ambiguous. V was cut by 3 bases and J by 5 bases, with 10 bases left in between. This CDR3 comprises 13 residues. Germline assignment: CDR1 SGDLS and CDR2 YYNGEE. Written as DNA, the CDR3 is TGTGCCAGCAGCGCCGGTATGGGAGATACGCAGTATTTT. It codes for CASSAGMGDTQYF.

This clonotype was detected ten times or more. This chain links TRBV10-2 with TRBJ1-5; unclear D gene. CDR3 length: 13 residues. With 5 bases removed from V and 0 bases from J, the gap between germline ends came to 5 bases. The germline CDR1 and CDR2 sequences are WSHSY and SAAADI. CDR3 sequence: CASSFNSNQPQHF. CDR3 sequence (DNA): TGCGCCAGCAGTTTTAATAGCAATCAGCCCCAGCATTTT.

V and J are TRBV19 and TRBJ1-1, with D possibly matching TRBD1 (5 bases). V lost 4 bases and J lost 4, with 13 bases in between. The CDR3 is made up of 14 amino acids. In germline, CDR1 is LNHDA, CDR2 SQIVND (reference sequence). As DNA, the CDR3 is TGTGCCAGTAGTAACCAGGGTACGGGCACTGAAGCTTTCTTT. This encodes CASSNQGTGTEAFF.

This clonotype was picked up many times. The chain uses TRBV5-1 and TRBJ1-2; D remains unclear. V lost 2 bases to trimming and J lost 7 bases, with 12 bases between them. In germline, CDR1 is SGHRS, CDR2 YFSETQ. CDR3 length equals 13 residues. CDR3 in DNA: TGCGCCAGCAGCTTAATAAGGGCTTCTGGCTACACCTTC. It translates to CASSLIRASGYTF.

The V and J genes are TRBV12-3 or TRBV12-4 and TRBJ1-4; 8 bases map to TRBD1. The CDR3 has 15 residues. V shed 1 base, J shed 3 bases, and the junction held 1 base outside the gene matches. In DNA form, the CDR3 reads TGTGCCAGCAGTTTAGTGACAGGGGCTAATGAAAAACTGTTTTTT. This sequence encodes CASSLVTGANEKLFF.

This clonotype has ten or more counts. This chain joins TRBV12-3 or TRBV12-4 and TRBJ1-5; D possibly corresponds to TRBD1 (5 bases). V shed 7 bases and J shed 0 bases, with 22 bases lying between them. CDR3 size: 18 residues. The CDR3 bases are TGTGCCAGCACCCCGATGTGGCAGGGAGGGAATAGCAATCAGCCCCAGCATTTT. Translation gives CASTPMWQGGNSNQPQHF.

A few counts support this clonotype. This sequence joins TRBV11-2 and TRBJ2-2, with TRBD2 matching over 8 bases. After removal of 2 bases from V and 0 bases from J, the junction contained 8 bases not matched to a gene. This CDR3 has 18 residues. CDR1 is SGHAT, CDR2 FQNNGV, per germline. The CDR3 loop reads CASSLPVRSGANTGELFF. As DNA, the CDR3 is TGTGCCAGCAGCTTACCAGTCCGTAGCGGGGCGAACACCGGGGAGCTGTTTTTT.

This clonotype appeared a single time. The chain is built from TRBV10-3 and TRBJ2-5; 8 bases map to TRBD1. Germline loops: CDR1 ENHRY, CDR2 SYGVKD. CDR3 length: 14 amino acids. V lost 6 bases to trimming and J lost 2 bases; unmatched junction nucleotides: 5. CDR3 bases: TGTGCCATCAGCTCGACAGGGGTACAAGAGACCCAGTACTTC. Protein: CAISSTGVQETQYF.

The table lists this clonotype with many counts. The chain is built from TRBV5-1 and TRBJ2-1, with D perhaps TRBD2 (6 bases). Germline V gene data show CDR1 as SGHRS and CDR2 as YFSETQ. This CDR3 has 17 amino acids. Trimming cost V 4 bases and J 6 bases, with 23 bases left between them. The CDR3 nucleotides read TGCGCCAGCAGCCCGCGCGGCGGGACCCCCGACGGCAATGAGCAGTTCTTC. Translating gives CASSPRGGTPDGNEQFF.

The sample holds many counts of this clonotype. The rearrangement uses TRBV29-1 and TRBJ2-5; D may be TRBD1 (6 bases). V lost 3 bases and J 1 base, leaving 9 bases between the germline ends. The CDR3 runs 13 residues. The germline gives CDR1 SQVTM, CDR2 ANQGSEA. The DNA for the CDR3 is TGCAGCGTTGATTGGGACACCCAAGAGACCCAGTACTTC. The encoded protein is CSVDWDTQETQYF.

This clonotype was found many times. The genes are TRBV5-1 and TRBJ2-3; 8 nucleotides align to TRBD1. The CDR3 consists of 17 residues. Germline values: CDR1 SGHRS, CDR2 YFSETQ. V shed 2 bases and J 2 bases; nucleotides not matched to a gene: 10. CDR3: CASSLRATDRATDTQYF. CDR3 DNA: TGCGCCAGCAGCTTACGGGCCACGGACAGGGCCACAGATACGCAGTATTTT.

This clonotype has only a few counts. This chain's CDR3 is CATREILLRSGANVLTF. DNA of the CDR3: TGTGCCACAAGGGAGATCCTCCTCAGGTCTGGGGCCAACGTCCTGACTTTC. The J gene is TRBJ2-6, the V gene TRBV10-3, with D possibly TRBD2 on 5 matching bases. The germline V gene has CDR1 ENHRY and CDR2 SYGVKD. This CDR3 is 17 amino acids long. V lost 10 bases and J 1 base, leaving 20 bases between the germline ends.

This clonotype was observed many times. V and J are TRBV6-1 and TRBJ2-7; weak D call: TRBD2 (6 bases). The CDR3 totals 15 residues. Between the trimmed V and J ends, which lost 11 bases and 0 bases, there was a span of 20 bases. Germline assignment: CDR1 MNHNS and CDR2 SASEGT. The CDR3 region has the DNA TGTGCCTTGACTAACCCCGGAGGGAGCTCCTACGAGCAGTACTTC. This encodes CALTNPGGSSYEQYF.

There are many counts of this clonotype. The chain has TRBV5-1 and TRBJ2-5; D is ambiguous. The length of the CDR3 is 16 residues. Trimming stripped 0 bases from V and 5 bases from J, with 17 bases between. CDR1 and CDR2 from the germline V gene are SGHRS and YFSETQ. DNA for the CDR3: TGCGCCAGCAGCTTGGGATTCACGGGCCCTCAGGAGACCCAGTACTTC. Protein product: CASSLGFTGPQETQYF.

The chain's CDR3 is CASSPGQGGDYGYTF. The CDR3, as DNA: TGTGCCAGCAGTCCTGGACAGGGAGGAGACTATGGCTACACCTTC. The V call is TRBV12-3 or TRBV12-4, the J call TRBJ1-2; the match to TRBD1 covers 8 bases. This CDR3 comprises 15 residues. After removal of 5 bases from V and 3 bases from J, the junction contained 8 bases not matched to a gene.

This clonotype occurred many times. The chain couples TRBV28 to TRBJ2-4, with 8 bases that match TRBD1. The germline gives CDR1 MDHEN, CDR2 SYDVKM. Germline trimming cut 6 bases from V and 2 bases from J; bases unmatched to any gene: 9. The CDR3 has 16 residues. DNA for the CDR3: TGTGCCAGCAGAAACGACAGGGGAGGAACCAAAAACATTCAGTACTTC. It codes for CASRNDRGGTKNIQYF.